The following is a TCR beta chain sequence with its context. Its matching antigen is unknown. Produced via immunoSEQ multiplex PCR; TCRdb's table is partial and in-frame only. This table holds approximately 89,000 clones, 80% to 85% found once. These data belong to a study of PD-1 blockade in classical Hodgkin lymphoma. Study-level findings and limits: Some patients began nivolumab under 1 year after ASCT. These patients were excluded from later analyses. In CD4+ cells, TCR diversity went up significantly by C4D1, but in CD8+ cells it did not. With respect to the repertoire differences, their causes, possibly disease activity or prior therapy, remain undefined.

Each patient's relapse followed autologous stem cell transplantation, and brentuximab vedotin exposure varied. Each best response was a complete response, a partial response or progressive disease. This CDR3 comprises 14 residues. Germline CDR1 and CDR2: MNHEY and SVGAGI. V lost 6 bases and J lost 2; bases outside the gene matches: 5. Source: peripheral blood mononuclear cells (PBMCs), taken at baseline. The chain couples TRBV6-5 to TRBJ1-2; 8 nucleotides match TRBD1. The sequence derives from a human donor with classical Hodgkin lymphoma. The CDR3 DNA reads TGTGCCAGCAGGCCTGCAGGGGGCAACTATGGCTACACCTTC. It codes for CASRPAGGNYGYTF.